What follows describes a single T cell receptor (beta chain). Its antigen remains unknown. This record comes from a study of T cell repertoires in cytomegalovirus infection. In the study overall: Recently identified HLA-C-restricted CMV epitopes were among the peptides used. Overall study findings and caveats: The cumulative frequency of public TCR beta families identified carriers of CMV plus the relevant HLA.

From the reads, TCRdb called clonotypes with MiXCR, one entry per CDR3 protein. The repertoire holds more than 55,000 distinct CDR3 sequences, with approximately 22% as singletons. In germline, CDR1 is SGHVS, CDR2 FNYEAQ. Trimming pared 0 bases from V and 5 bases from J, leaving 13 bases between. This CDR3 is built from 15 residues. The TCR originated in a human donor in good health (CMV status not recorded). Some clones in this sample may be carry-over from other donors' samples. The chain couples TRBV7-6 to TRBJ2-5, with a possible D match to TRBD2 (5 bases). The sample in question was CD8+ T cells from cultured PBMCs, obtained from culture after CMV antigen stimulation. CDR3 sequence: CASSLAHGNGETQYF. Written as DNA, the CDR3 is TGTGCCAGCAGCTTAGCGCACGGGAACGGGGAGACCCAGTACTTC.